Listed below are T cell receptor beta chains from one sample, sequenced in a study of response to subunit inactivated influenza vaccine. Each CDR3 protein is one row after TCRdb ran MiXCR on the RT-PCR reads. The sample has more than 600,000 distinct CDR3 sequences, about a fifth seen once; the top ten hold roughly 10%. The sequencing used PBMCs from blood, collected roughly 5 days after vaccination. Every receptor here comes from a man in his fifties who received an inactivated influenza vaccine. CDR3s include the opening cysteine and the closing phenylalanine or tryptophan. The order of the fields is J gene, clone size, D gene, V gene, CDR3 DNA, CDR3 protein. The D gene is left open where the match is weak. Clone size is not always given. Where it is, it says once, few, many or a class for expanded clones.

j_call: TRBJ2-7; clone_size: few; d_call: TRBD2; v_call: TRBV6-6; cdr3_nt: TGTGCCAGCAGTGCGGGAGCGTCCGAGCAGTACTTC; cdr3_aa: CASSAGASEQYF
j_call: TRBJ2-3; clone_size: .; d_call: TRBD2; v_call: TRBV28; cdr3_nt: TGTGCCAGCCGCCCCCAGGGACTAGCAGGTTCAGATACGCAGTATTTT; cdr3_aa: CASRPQGLAGSDTQYF
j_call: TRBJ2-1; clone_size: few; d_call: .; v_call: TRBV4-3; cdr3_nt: TGCGCCAGCAGCCAAGAGGGACTTGCCTCCAATGAGCAGTTCTTC; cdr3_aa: CASSQEGLASNEQFF
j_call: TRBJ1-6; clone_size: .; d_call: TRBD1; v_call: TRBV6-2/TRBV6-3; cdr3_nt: TGTGCCAGCAGTTCCCGTCAGGGGGAATCACCCCTCCACTTT; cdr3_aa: CASSSRQGESPLHF
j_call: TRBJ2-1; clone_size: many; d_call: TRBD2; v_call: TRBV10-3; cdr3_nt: TGTGCCATAGCGGGAAGGGTGAATGAGCAGTTCTTC; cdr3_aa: CAIAGRVNEQFF
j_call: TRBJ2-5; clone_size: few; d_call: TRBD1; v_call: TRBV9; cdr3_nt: TGTGCCAGCAGCCTAAATCAGGGACAGGGGGGAGAGACCCAGTACTTC; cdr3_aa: CASSLNQGQGGETQYF
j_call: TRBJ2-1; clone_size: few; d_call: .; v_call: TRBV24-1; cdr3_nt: TGTGCCACCAGTCTTCTGGGGGCGAATGAGCAGTTCTTC; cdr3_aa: CATSLLGANEQFF
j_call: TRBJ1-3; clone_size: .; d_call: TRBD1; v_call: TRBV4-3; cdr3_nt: TGCGCCAGCAGCCAGGGACAGCGGGAGGACACCATATATTTT; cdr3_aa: CASSQGQREDTIYF
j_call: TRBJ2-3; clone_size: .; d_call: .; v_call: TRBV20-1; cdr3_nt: TGCAGTGCTATCGGACAGCCACCGACCGGAGATACGCAGTATTTT; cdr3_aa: CSAIGQPPTGDTQYF
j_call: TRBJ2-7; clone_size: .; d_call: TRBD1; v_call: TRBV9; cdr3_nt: TGTGCCAGCAGCATAAGACAGGGGGCCCAAAACCATTACGAGCAGTACTTC; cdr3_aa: CASSIRQGAQNHYEQYF
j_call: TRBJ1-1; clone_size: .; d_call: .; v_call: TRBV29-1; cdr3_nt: TGCAGCGTCAACAGGGCTACCGAAGCTTTCTTT; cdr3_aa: CSVNRATEAFF
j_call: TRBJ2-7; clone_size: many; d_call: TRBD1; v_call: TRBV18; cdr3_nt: TGTGCCAGCTCCCCCGGGACAGGGGGATTCGAGCAGTACTTC; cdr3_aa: CASSPGTGGFEQYF
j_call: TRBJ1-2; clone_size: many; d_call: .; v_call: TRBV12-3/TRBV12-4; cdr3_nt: TGTGCCAGCAGGAGAGGCTATGGCTACACCTTC; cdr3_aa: CASRRGYGYTF
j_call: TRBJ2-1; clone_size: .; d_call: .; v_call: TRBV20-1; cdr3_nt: TGCAGTGCTTCCCGGCCCGCCCCCCGTGATGAGCAGTTCTTC; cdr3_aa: CSASRPAPRDEQFF
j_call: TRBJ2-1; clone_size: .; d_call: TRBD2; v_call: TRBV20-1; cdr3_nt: TGCAGTGCTAGTCTGTCTAGCGGGGGGTCGGTCTACAATGAGCAGTTCTTC; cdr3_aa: CSASLSSGGSVYNEQFF
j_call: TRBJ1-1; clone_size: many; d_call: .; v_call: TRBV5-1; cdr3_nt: TGCGCCAGCAGCTTGGGACAGTATGCTGAAGCTTTCTTT; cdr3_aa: CASSLGQYAEAFF
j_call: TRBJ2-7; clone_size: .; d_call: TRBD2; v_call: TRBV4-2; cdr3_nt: TGTGCCAGCAGCCAAGATCTAGGGACTAGCGGGGCCCCTACGAGGATTTCTCAGTACTTC; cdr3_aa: CASSQDLGTSGAPTRISQYF
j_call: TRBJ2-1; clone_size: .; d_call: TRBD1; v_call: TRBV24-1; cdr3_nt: TGTGCCACCAGCCCTCGACCGGGACAGGGAACCCATGAGCAGTTCTTC; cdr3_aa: CATSPRPGQGTHEQFF
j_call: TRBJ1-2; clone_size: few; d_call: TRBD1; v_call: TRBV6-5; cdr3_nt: TGTGCCAGCAGTTACGAGGACAGGGGATATGGCTACACCTTC; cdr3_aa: CASSYEDRGYGYTF
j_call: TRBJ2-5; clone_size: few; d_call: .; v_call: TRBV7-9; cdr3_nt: TGTGCCAGCAGACCCCGGGACACGGCACGGAGGGTAGAGACCCAGTACTTC; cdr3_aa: CASRPRDTARRVETQYF
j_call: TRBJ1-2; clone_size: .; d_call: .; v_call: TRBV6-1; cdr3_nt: TGTGCCAGCAGTAAAATTGGCTATGGCTACACCTTC; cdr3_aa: CASSKIGYGYTF
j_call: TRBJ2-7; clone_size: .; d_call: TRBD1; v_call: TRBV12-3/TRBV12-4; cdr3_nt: TGTGCCAGCAGTCGTGGGGGACAGGGACTATACGAGCAGTACTTC; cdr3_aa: CASSRGGQGLYEQYF
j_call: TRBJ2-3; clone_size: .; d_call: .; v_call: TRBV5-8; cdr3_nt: TGTGCCAGCAGCTTGGAATCCGCAGGGCCCTTCACAGATACGCAGTATTTT; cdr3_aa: CASSLESAGPFTDTQYF
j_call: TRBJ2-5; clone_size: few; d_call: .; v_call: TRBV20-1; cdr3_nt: TGCAGTGCTAGAGGTCGGGACCCGGGGGAGACCCAGTACTTC; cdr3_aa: CSARGRDPGETQYF
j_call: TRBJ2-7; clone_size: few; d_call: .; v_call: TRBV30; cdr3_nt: TGTGCCTGGAGTGTAAGAGGTTCCCAGGGCTACGAGCAGTACTTC; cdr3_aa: CAWSVRGSQGYEQYF